Sequencing of this T cell receptor (beta chain) was carried out in a study of cytomegalovirus exposure and HLA in healthy donors listed by TCRdb under 2017. Concerning the study at large: According to an earlier analysis of 450 to 650 of the donors, some 180 million T cells yielded 95 million to 140 million unique TCR beta sequences and about 300 Gb of sequence data. Rather than using new phenotypic data, the later analysis identified candidate immune exposures from TCR beta sequences and from how often those sequences occurred across donors. On average, around 240,000 unique TCR beta nucleotide sequences were sequenced per donor among 300 to 500 genotyped donors of the cohort, with roughly 18% of those sequences being non-productive. HLA typing covered class I and class II loci at four-digit resolution. Using immunosequencing, the study profiled T cell repertoires from fewer than 850 subjects and related those repertoires to cytomegalovirus serostatus. The study aimed to test whether signatures of past pathogen exposure could be identified by cataloging public T cell receptors. Donor age, sex, ethnicity and CMV serostatus were compiled alongside the repertoire data. The number of typed donors differed by locus: about 629-640 for A, B, C, DRB1 and DQB1; approximately 520 for DQA1; some 610 for DPA1; and some 450 for DPB1. An early release that covered 500 to 800 HLA-typed donors contained approximately 290 gigabases of sequencing data and tens of millions of unique TCR sequences. Of the roughly 400 genotyped donors, 70% to 90% were placed in the genetic ancestry cluster associated with self-reported Caucasian donors. A later genetic analysis took genome-wide SNP genotypes for 398 of the 666 donors and used that subset as a discovery cohort. To predict cytomegalovirus infection status, the study brought together high-throughput TCR immunosequencing, statistical association of individual TCRs with disease status, and machine learning. In a later analysis, previously published TCR beta repertoires from hundreds of donors were re-analyzed and high-resolution HLA genotyping was added so that TCR occurrence patterns could be studied. Every discovery cohort repertoire had been produced on one sequencing platform. Roughly five DR-DQ haplotypes were handled as single units for association and clustering because linkage in the cohort was strong. An earlier analysis of around 540 of the donors applied high-throughput TCR beta sequencing to assess whether each TCR beta V gene segment acted as functional or pseudogenic. A separate validation cohort of roughly 130 different subjects was used in addition to the roughly 670-subject first cohort. Overall results and qualifications from the work: Correlated functional status among segregating V segments might reflect linkage disequilibrium, but an unknown experimental factor could not be ruled out. Presence/absence analyses assumed roughly uniform sequencing depth across donors, an assumption that may not hold. The classifier was reported to diagnose cytomegalovirus status with high specificity and sensitivity in both the original and validation cohorts. When HLA alleles, especially DR and DQ, strongly co-occurred, attributing TCR associations to individual alleles was difficult. A cluster of highly shared sequence variants was judged likely to represent a technical artifact of the sequencing pipeline. At a false discovery rate of 0.05, a later analysis linked about 17,000 TCR beta sequences to specific HLA alleles. A few of the identified cytomegalovirus-associated TCR beta chains were confirmed in vitro to be specific for cytomegalovirus antigens. In an earlier analysis of some 500 of the donors, most TCR beta V segments appeared in productive rearrangements about 90% or about 30% of the time, broadly matching IMGT annotations. Most CMV-associated TCR beta chains appeared to be HLA-restricted in a later analysis, and the HLA associations seemed to be driven largely by CMV exposure. A further reported finding was that TCR beta sequences accurately predicted the HLA-A and HLA-B alleles for most subjects in the first cohort. Because HLA typing was unavailable for some donors at each locus, only the typed subset was used in association tests. The only immune exposure information available for the cohort was CMV serostatus. The 87-base-pair reads could not distinguish some IMGT-functional V segments, including TRBV6-2 and TRBV6-3, so those segments were excluded. Because counts were too low, some 17 rarely observed V segments, including chromosome 9 orphons, were left out of the earlier analysis of some 640 of the donors. A later genetic analysis associated a missense DCLRE1C variant with V-gene and J-gene trimming of TCR beta chains, and an independent cohort replicated the association. A total of about 180 TCR beta chains were listed by the study as associated with cytomegalovirus. A later analysis reported that several top co-occurrence clusters appeared linked to parvovirus B19, influenza, CMV and Epstein-Barr virus. A later analysis found that TCR association rates varied across HLA loci, with DRB1 alleles showing the most associated TCRs and HLA-C alleles the fewest. Most TCR sequences were observed very rarely across donors, whereas some public TCRs were present in many individuals. According to a later genetic analysis, donors in an Asian-associated ancestry cluster had fewer N-insertions in productive TCRs than the approximately 630-donor mean. The authors suggested that the approach could potentially be extended to other disease states and immunological phenotypes. Compared with equally common non-associated chains, HLA-associated TCR beta chains in a later analysis were more clonally expanded and had lower generation probabilities. This cohort had only TCR beta chains sequenced, and the lack of alpha or paired-chain data limited which features could be detected.

A single count supports this clone. The antigen it recognizes is unknown. No much larger clone is present one base from it, and per-base qualities are unavailable. Including cysteine and phenylalanine, the CDR3 has 15 amino acids. Only CDR3 DNA remains: 45 bases, in frame from the first base. The trim is 5 bases for V and 1 base for J, with a gap of 14 bases between the germline ends. CDR1 is given as MNHEY and CDR2 as SVGAGI, both from the germline V gene. The library was made by the immunoSEQ multiplex PCR assay. For the multiplex PCR, a mixture combining 60 forward primers for TCR Vbeta segments and 13 reverse primers for TCR Jbeta segments was used. A multiplex PCR assay on genomic DNA amplified the CDR3 region of rearranged TCR beta genes. On the Illumina HiSeq System, the amplified TCR beta libraries were sequenced as 87-base-pair reads. Per the original workflow: A later analysis counted about 82 million unique TCR beta chains across the 666 repertoires, and around 9.9 million of these chains were shared by at least two donors. A nearest-neighbor algorithm error-corrected the raw reads and collapsed the reads into unique sequences, merging closely related sequences to remove PCR and sequencing errors. To assign V, D and J gene segments, CDR3 sequences were aligned to IMGT reference sequences. Each retained sequence needed at least a six-nucleotide match to both a V gene segment and a J gene segment. Rearrangements were called productive when the CDR3 lacked stop codons and stayed in frame with V and J; all others were non-productive. Following IMGT convention, CDR3 was defined as the stretch from the second conserved V-encoded cysteine up to the conserved J-encoded phenylalanine. In an earlier analysis of more than 550 of the donors, sequences lacking an unambiguous match to a single V gene segment were excluded. An earlier analysis of 550 to 650 of the donors classified V segments as functional when productive rearrangements were above 56.7% and as segregating when the standard deviation between donors was above 5%. A statistical classification framework was built to diagnose cytomegalovirus status from the catalog of TCR beta chain sequences. In a later analysis, TCR nucleotide sequences were compared against IMGT/GENE-DB human TR gene sequences so that V and J genes could be assigned. In a later analysis, CDR3 sequences and most-parsimonious VDJ recombination scenarios were assigned using the TCRdist pipeline. In a later analysis, every TCR beta chain was defined by the combination of its CDR3 amino acid sequence and its V-gene family, and reads without a unique V-gene family were dropped. To address suspected cross-contamination and a sequencing artifact, a later analysis removed 592 highly shared, low-generation-probability nucleotide sequences. For each public chain, a later analysis derived a clonal expansion index from normalized ranks of inferred template counts within each repertoire. A later analysis computed generation probabilities with a VDJ recombination model fitted to out-of-frame rearrangements, and checked the results against IGoR. In a later analysis, hypergeometric tests were used to score TCR-TCR, TCR-HLA and TCR-CMV co-occurrence, with a repertoire-size bias correction applied to TCR pairs. To estimate false discovery rates, a later analysis permuted the HLA or CMV assignments 20 times. In a later analysis, co-occurring TCRs were grouped using DBSCAN, and TCRdist sequence similarity was added for clustering within HLA-allele-positive subsets. Repertoires with fewer than 30,000 or more than 120,000 public chains, plus five repertoires with anomalous nucleotide sharing, were excluded from co-occurrence clustering. What TCRdb holds here is the immuneACCESS table cut down to in-frame rearrangements. Part of the clones is not present; checked against another copy, under half of the missing clones reflect an unresolved V gene, and the others are unexplained. Clone size and the V and J calls come from that table; the DNA yielded D and trimming. The sample table lists tens of thousands of clones, roughly 82% of them with a count of one. The ten most abundant clones make up 1.5% to 2% of the sample.

The cohort was made up of 500 to 850 healthy bone marrow donors. Cohort members were all nominally healthy when sampled, although unrecorded immune exposures were likely present. The donor tested CMV seronegative and was one of the 352 seronegative cohort members. Each donor provided a peripheral blood sample, and peripheral blood mononuclear cells were used for TCR beta sequencing. The Qiagen DNeasy Blood Extraction Kit was used to extract genomic DNA from the blood cell samples. The sequence derives from a man between 18 and 29 years old in good health and CMV-seronegative. Recombination linked TRBV6-5 to TRBJ1-1; D gene: possibly TRBD1, on 5 matching bases. Material: PBMCs. Here is the DNA: TGTGCCAGCAGTGTCCCCGGGACTGGGAACACTGAAGCTTTCTTT. It codes for CASSVPGTGNTEAFF.